This T cell receptor beta chain is from a study of memory CD4+ T cells and cytomegalovirus serostatus (dated by TCRdb to between 2018 and 2020). Describing the broader study: The cohort included around 35 healthy adults from Belgium, of whom 9 were CMV seropositive and approximately 24 were CMV seronegative. The study sequenced CD4+ memory TCRbeta repertoires of a Belgian cohort with known cytomegalovirus serostatus to replicate a published TCR-based CMV serostatus classifier.

What the research found in general, with its limitations: The results were interpreted as suggesting that the CMV-associated TCR signature is mostly present in the CD4+ memory repertoire. For CMV serostatus prediction, a median bootstrapped AUC of approximately 0.95 was reached with the original framework, and a median bootstrapped AUC of approximately 0.92 was reached with a US-trained random forest. The original-framework classifier achieved a median bootstrapped AUC of 0.95 with a 95% CI of 0.76-1.00 on the Belgian cohort. Among the approximately 160 previously reported CMV-associated TCRbeta sequences, 67 showed up in the CD4+ memory repertoires, with each one found in between one and five individuals. Only CD4+CD45RO+ memory cells were sequenced, in contrast to the original study, which included naive and memory CD4+ and CD8+ populations.

A FACSAria II was used to sort memory CD4+ T cells, defined as single viable CD3+CD4+CD8-CD45RO+ cells. To determine CMV serostatus, a Roche Elecsys assay was used that detects serum IgG against CMV pp150, pp28, p38 and p52. After thawing, total CD4+ T cells were enriched by positive selection with CD4 magnetic microbeads. The samples came from a different study that was designed specifically to examine the CD4+ T cell memory repertoire. Following standard operating procedures, peripheral blood mononuclear cells were isolated and cryopreserved, while serum was kept at -80 degrees C. CD3-PerCP (BW264/56), CD4-APC (RPA-T4), CD45RO-PE (UCHT1) and CD8-Pacific Orange (3B5) antibodies were used for staining, and non-viable cells were excluded with Sytox blue. The CDR3 spans 13 residues, from the cysteine through the phenylalanine. The sequence is cut down to CDR3 DNA, 39 bases in frame from base 1. The CDR1 and CDR2 encoded by the germline V gene are LGHNA and YSLEER. V is clipped by 5 bases and J by 8 bases, and the sequence between their germline boundaries is 15 bases long.

The Quick-DNA Microprep Kit was used to extract genomic DNA from the sorted cells. Amplification of TCRbeta DNA was done with the immunoSEQ hsTCRbeta kit, following the protocol from the manufacturer. TCRbeta libraries were sequenced on an Illumina MiSeq instrument. The paper's processing steps were these. Following removal of out-of-frame sequences, 2.3 million or so distinct TCRbeta sequences were retained, with an average of around 70,000 per individual. Each individual was scored using the number of 164 previously reported CMV-associated TCRbeta sequences that the individual carried and the total number of productive distinct TCRbeta sequences. A beta-binomial model was reimplemented in Python, and random forests from scikit-learn, run with default parameters, were trained on data from the US cohort. Classifier performance on the Belgian cohort was summarized as median AUC with percentile confidence intervals over 10,000 bootstrap iterations. What TCRdb holds here is the immuneACCESS table cut down to in-frame rearrangements. Part of the clones is not present; checked against another copy, under half of the missing clones reflect an unresolved V gene, and the others are unexplained. V and J calls and clone size are copied from that table; D and trimming were computed from the DNA. The sample table shows 55,000 or so clones, and around 83% are seen once. Around 1.3% of the sample is in the top ten clones.

For this clone: The antigen it recognizes is unknown. The sample holds no much larger clone one base away, and base qualities are not on file.

The origin of this receptor is an adult in good health and CMV-seropositive. The V gene is TRBV4-3 and the J gene is TRBJ1-1; TRBD1 is a weak D gene call, 5 bases matching. The sequenced material came from memory CD4+ T cells from blood. The encoded CDR3 is CASSTLGGDEAFF. The sequenced DNA: TGCGCCAGCAGCACCCTCGGGGGGGACGAAGCTTTCTTT.